These 29 T cell receptor beta chains were sequenced from one sample in a study of human T cells and chemical hapten exposure. Each CDR3 protein is one row after TCRdb ran MiXCR on the RACE reads. This table has under 300,000 distinct CDR3 sequences, around 9.3% appearing once. Time point indicated: pre-sensitization, week 0. As to treatment: therapeutic diphenylcyclopropenone sensitization with weekly scalp DPC. Sequenced material: whole blood, taken in connection with sensitization to the hapten diphenylcyclopropenone (DPC). These TCRs come from a woman in her thirties or forties with alopecia areata. Some clones in this sample may be carry-over from other donors' samples.

A few counts support this clonotype. The genes are TRBV10-2 and TRBJ1-2; the D gene is possibly TRBD1 (5 bases). V was cut by 5 bases and J by 7 bases, with 14 bases left in between. This CDR3 region has 13 residues. Per germline, CDR1 WSHSY and CDR2 SAAADI. The CDR3 loop is CASSQGGRRGYTF. The CDR3 DNA is TGCGCCAGCAGTCAGGGAGGCCGGCGTGGCTACACCTTC.

The chain joins TRBV28 to TRBJ2-1; the D gene is possibly TRBD1 (5 bases). V was pared by 3 bases and J by 10 bases, with 13 bases between. Looked up from germline, CDR1 is MDHEN and CDR2 is SYDVKM. This CDR3 has 13 residues. The DNA for the CDR3 is TGTGCCAGCAGTTTGTTAGGGGTAGGAGAGCAGTTCTTC. This codes for CASSLLGVGEQFF.

The rearrangement uses TRBV20-1 and TRBJ2-2, with 7 bases lining up with TRBD1. The germline V gene encodes CDR1 DFQATT and CDR2 SNEGSKA (reference sequence). V shed 4 bases, J shed 5 bases, and the junction held 4 bases outside the gene matches. The CDR3 length is 13 residues. The CDR3 here is CSAKRGHTGELFF. The CDR3 nucleotides are TGCAGTGCTAAAAGGGGGCATACCGGGGAGCTGTTTTTT.

The rearrangement joins TRBV13 to TRBJ1-2; no reliable D call. The CDR3 loop spans 15 amino acids. The germline V gene has CDR1 PRHDT and CDR2 FYEKMQ (reference sequence). V was shortened by 0 bases and J by 0 bases, with 8 bases between the two germline ends. The CDR3 sequence is CASSLGTATNYGYTF. The CDR3 DNA sequence: TGTGCCAGCAGCTTAGGGACTGCTACTAACTATGGCTACACCTTC.

This clonotype was recorded a few times. CDR3 sequence reads: CASSLARQDLTSGNTIYF. The DNA of the CDR3 is TGTGCCAGCAGCTTAGCCCGACAGGACCTGACCTCTGGAAACACCATATATTTT. The V gene is TRBV7-8, the J gene TRBJ1-3; a possible D gene is TRBD1 (6 bases). The CDR3 loop spans 18 amino acids. The V end lost 0 bases, the J end lost 0 bases, and 15 bases lay between the germline ends. Germline CDR1 and CDR2: SGHVS and FQNEAQ. Combining the CDR3 with reference TRBV7-8 and TRBJ1-3 gives the whole variable domain GAGVSQSPRYKVAKRGQDVALRCDPISGHVSLFWYQQALGQGPEFLTYFQNEAQLDKSGLPSDRFFAERPEGSVSTLKIQRTQQEDSAVYLCASSLARQDLTSGNTIYFGEGSWLTVV.

This clonotype was recorded a few times. DNA for the CDR3: TGTGCCAGCAGTCCACGACAGTGGGGCAGCAATGAGCAGTTCTTC. It codes for CASSPRQWGSNEQFF. J is TRBJ2-1 and V is TRBV12-3 or TRBV12-4; TRBD1 might be the D (5 bases). Between the trimmed V and J ends, which lost 5 bases and 6 bases, there was a span of 17 bases. The CDR3 totals 15 residues.

The V gene is TRBV6-5, the J gene TRBJ2-2; the match to TRBD1 covers 7 bases. V lost 2 bases, J lost 4 bases, and 7 bases stayed unmatched. The germline V gene has CDR1 MNHEY and CDR2 SVGAGI. The CDR3 contains 16 residues. Here the CDR3 DNA reads TGTGCCAGCAGTTACACGTGGACAGGCCGCACCGGGGAGCTGTTTTTT. Its translation is CASSYTWTGRTGELFF.

This clonotype came up a few times. The J gene is TRBJ2-5, the V gene TRBV28; possibly TRBD1 for D (5 bases). Germline V lookup: CDR1 MDHEN, CDR2 SYDVKM. Trimming removed 5 bases from V and 1 base from J, with 14 bases in between. The CDR3 covers 15 residues. CDR3 residues: CASSGPATAQETQYF. CDR3 sequence (DNA): TGTGCCAGCAGTGGACCCGCGACAGCCCAAGAGACCCAGTACTTC.

The DNA of the CDR3 is TGTGCCAGCACCTTTACTAGCGCGGCAGATACGCAGTATTTT. It specifies CASTFTSAADTQYF. The rearrangement links TRBV12-3 or TRBV12-4 to TRBJ2-3, with TRBD2 identical over 7 bases. The CDR3 extends over 14 amino acids. Trimming removed 7 bases from V and 4 bases from J; junction bases left unmatched: 8.

This clonotype was counted at least ten times. V gene TRBV6-2 or TRBV6-3 combines with J gene TRBJ2-3; 14 bases fit TRBD2. Germline lookup yields CDR1 MNHEY and CDR2 SVGEGT. This CDR3 contains 16 residues. Trimming removed 5 bases from V and 4 bases from J; junction bases left unmatched: 5. CDR3 protein: CASSPRLAGGPDTQYF. In nucleotides, the CDR3 is TGTGCCAGCAGTCCTAGACTAGCGGGAGGGCCAGATACGCAGTATTTT.

The rearrangement uses TRBV7-2 and TRBJ1-3; 7 nucleotides agree with TRBD1. The V gene's germline CDR1 is SGHTA and CDR2 FQGNSA. V lost 5 bases to trimming and J lost 3 bases; unmatched junction nucleotides: 10. The CDR3 length is 16 residues. This CDR3 is CASSRRQGSRGNTIYF. The CDR3 DNA reads TGTGCCAGCAGCCGACGACAGGGCTCTCGTGGAAACACCATATATTTT.

This clonotype was observed a handful of times. The chain joins TRBV29-1 to TRBJ2-7, with D tentatively TRBD1 or TRBD2 (5 bases each). V was clipped by 6 bases and J by 2 bases, with 17 bases between them. The CDR3 extends over 14 amino acids. Germline loops: CDR1 SQVTM, CDR2 ANQGSEA. The CDR3 loop reads CSVSPGTGPYEQYF. CDR3 nucleotide sequence: TGCAGCGTCAGTCCCGGGACGGGTCCCTACGAGCAGTACTTC.

Ten or more counts support this clonotype. The V gene is TRBV7-8, the J gene TRBJ2-7; a weak D match, TRBD2 (7 bases). Trimming cost V 3 bases and J 4 bases, with 13 bases left between them. Per germline, CDR1 SGHVS and CDR2 FQNEAQ. This CDR3 region has 14 residues. CDR3: CASSFRGRGYEQYF. CDR3 coding DNA: TGTGCCAGCAGCTTCAGAGGGAGGGGGTACGAGCAGTACTTC. The variable domain in full, with the rest retrieved from reference TRBV7-8 and TRBJ2-7, is GAGVSQSPRYKVAKRGQDVALRCDPISGHVSLFWYQQALGQGPEFLTYFQNEAQLDKSGLPSDRFFAERPEGSVSTLKIQRTQQEDSAVYLCASSFRGRGYEQYFGPGTRLTVT.

This clonotype has more than one count but fewer than ten. This rearrangement joins TRBV6-2 or TRBV6-3 to TRBJ2-5, with 12 nucleotides matching TRBD2. There are 15 residues in the CDR3. V lost 2 bases and J lost 4; bases outside the gene matches: 2. Germline-derived CDR1 and CDR2 are MNHEY and SVGEGT. In nucleotides, the CDR3 is TGTGCCAGCAGTTACCTAGCGGGAGGGCCAGAGACCCAGTACTTC. Its protein product is CASSYLAGGPETQYF.

This clonotype showed up many times. CDR3 protein: CASSAMTGAHNEQFF. CDR3 coding DNA: TGTGCCAGCTCAGCTATGACAGGGGCCCACAATGAGCAGTTCTTC. The gene calls are TRBV18 and TRBJ2-1, with 8 bases aligning to TRBD1. After removal of 5 bases from V and 5 bases from J, the junction contained 8 bases not matched to a gene. The CDR3 has 15 amino acids. Germline CDR1 and CDR2: KGHSH and LQKENI.

The V and J genes are TRBV10-3 and TRBJ1-1; perhaps TRBD1 as D (6 bases). The CDR3 has 13 amino acids. V was pared by 7 bases and J by 0 bases, with 9 bases between. The germline CDR1 and CDR2 sequences are ENHRY and SYGVKD. The chain's CDR3 is CAITGQMNTEAFF. In DNA, the CDR3 is TGTGCCATCACCGGACAGATGAACACTGAAGCTTTCTTT.

This clonotype was picked up a small number of times. This rearrangement joins TRBV2 to TRBJ2-2, with 9 bases aligning to TRBD1. CDR3 length: 15 amino acids. V lost 6 bases to trimming and J lost 2 bases; unmatched junction nucleotides: 4. The germline gives CDR1 SNHLY, CDR2 FYNNEI. The CDR3 spells CASSGQGFNTGELFF. CDR3 DNA sequence: TGTGCCAGCAGCGGACAGGGGTTTAACACCGGGGAGCTGTTTTTT.

The chain joins TRBV7-9 to TRBJ1-5; no definite D call. The germline V gene encodes CDR1 SEHNR and CDR2 FQNEAQ (reference sequence). This CDR3 is built from 13 residues. The V and J ends lost 1 base and 3 bases respectively, with 4 bases between them. The CDR3 nucleotides are TGTGCCAGCAGCTTAGAACCCAATCAGCCCCAGCATTTT. Translated, it gives CASSLEPNQPQHF.

This clonotype was counted only a few times. V gene TRBV7-9 combines with J gene TRBJ1-1; D not resolved. Germline assignment: CDR1 SEHNR and CDR2 FQNEAQ (reference sequence). There are 17 residues in the CDR3. The V and J ends lost 4 bases and 1 base respectively, with 19 bases between them. The CDR3 DNA is TGTGCCAGCAGCTCCACCGAGATCAGAAGAAGGAACACTGAAGCTTTCTTT. Translating gives CASSSTEIRRRNTEAFF.

In this sample, this clonotype turned up a few times. This chain uses TRBV6-5 with TRBJ2-3, with TRBD2 identical over 9 bases. In germline, CDR1 is MNHEY, CDR2 SVGAGI. The V gene end was trimmed by 2 bases and the J gene end by 2 bases; junction bases not matched to a gene: 5. CDR3 length equals 16 residues. Here the CDR3 reads CASSYRSGRYTDTQYF. CDR3 bases: TGTGCCAGCAGTTACCGGAGCGGGAGGTACACAGATACGCAGTATTTT.

CDR3 loop: CSARASNYGYTF. The CDR3 DNA sequence: TGCAGTGCTAGAGCTTCCAACTATGGCTACACCTTC. The V call is TRBV20-1, the J call TRBJ1-2; D gene unclear. The CDR3 extends over 12 amino acids. V was cut by 1 base and J by 2 bases, with 5 bases left in between. Looked up from germline, CDR1 is DFQATT and CDR2 is SNEGSKA (reference sequence).

In this sample, this clonotype turned up many times. The chain recombines TRBV12-3 or TRBV12-4 with TRBJ1-5, with no clear D. V lost 1 base, J lost 7 bases, and 8 bases lay in between. The CDR3 spans 13 residues. CDR3 nucleotides: TGTGCCAGCAGTTTAGGAGAGAAACAGCCCCAGCATTTT. Translated: CASSLGEKQPQHF.

The chain has TRBV7-2 and TRBJ2-3; 10 bases fit TRBD2. V dropped 5 bases and J dropped 0; count of bases not matched to a gene: 17. Germline CDR1 SGHTA, CDR2 FQGNSA. The length of the CDR3 is 20 residues. The CDR3 sequence: CASSRTSGRALFSSTDTQYF. The CDR3 DNA sequence: TGTGCCAGCAGCCGAACCAGCGGGAGGGCCCTTTTTTCTAGCACAGATACGCAGTATTTT.

The sample holds a few counts of this clonotype. The genes are TRBV19 and TRBJ2-5; D unclear. V dropped 3 bases and J dropped 4 bases, with 6 bases sitting between them. The CDR3 consists of 12 residues. Germline loops: CDR1 LNHDA, CDR2 SQIVND (reference sequence). CDR3 sequence: CASSIERETQYF. CDR3 nucleotides: TGTGCCAGTAGTATTGAGCGAGAGACCCAGTACTTC.

This clonotype was detected only a few times. The chain is built from TRBV7-2 and TRBJ2-1; TRBD2 agrees at 15 bases. The CDR3 has 18 amino acids. V lost 5 bases to trimming and J lost 5 bases; unmatched junction nucleotides: 10. Looked up from germline, CDR1 is SGHTA and CDR2 is FQGNSA. CDR3 amino acids: CASSQRPGLAGGDNEQFF. The CDR3 region has the DNA TGTGCCAGCAGCCAACGTCCGGGACTAGCGGGAGGTGACAATGAGCAGTTCTTC.

This clonotype was observed at least ten times. The chain combines TRBV10-3 with TRBJ1-5; D might be TRBD1 (5 bases). Trimming cost V 3 bases and J 3 bases, with 9 bases left between them. Germline-derived CDR1 and CDR2 are ENHRY and SYGVKD. The CDR3 runs to 14 residues. CDR3 amino acids: CAISETGNNQPQHF. CDR3 nucleotides: TGTGCCATCAGTGAAACAGGTAACAATCAGCCCCAGCATTTT.

This clonotype was counted at least ten times. This sequence joins TRBV2 and TRBJ2-5; D perhaps matches TRBD2 (5 bases). The V and J ends lost 1 base and 5 bases respectively, with 17 bases between them. This CDR3 region has 16 residues. Per germline, CDR1 SNHLY and CDR2 FYNNEI. Here the CDR3 reads CASSEGSGDFQETQYF. The CDR3 DNA sequence: TGTGCCAGCAGTGAAGGGAGCGGCGACTTCCAGGAGACCCAGTACTTC.

The table lists this clonotype with a few counts. The J gene is TRBJ2-3, the V gene TRBV29-1; D unresolved. Trimming left V 4 bases short and J 0 bases short, with 11 bases between. The CDR3 consists of 14 residues. CDR1 is SQVTM, CDR2 ANQGSEA, per germline. The CDR3 region has the DNA TGCAGCGTTGGGAAGGACCCTAGCACAGATACGCAGTATTTT. It translates to CSVGKDPSTDTQYF.

This clonotype is labeled large. V usage is TRBV28 and J usage is TRBJ1-1; the D is unclear. CDR1 MDHEN and CDR2 SYDVKM come from the germline V gene. The CDR3 contains 14 residues. V lost 2 bases and J 4 bases, leaving 11 bases between the germline ends. CDR3 in DNA: TGTGCCAGCAGTTTACGAAGTAGGGCCACTGAAGCTTTCTTT. Its protein is CASSLRSRATEAFF.